This is a list of T cell receptor beta chains from one sample in a study of T cell responses to AZD1222 COVID-19 vaccine. The repertoire was sequenced with immunoSEQ multiplex PCR; TCRdb's copy has only in-frame clones and lacks some. The data show 90,000 to 100,000 clones, 85% to 90% seen once. The sample consisted of peripheral blood, taken 28 days after the second AZD1222 dose. The origin of the receptors is an adult who received the AZD1222 COVID-19 vaccine. Both conserved end residues are part of each CDR3. Fields, in order: D gene, clone size, V gene, J gene, CDR3 DNA, CDR3 protein. A D gene is named only where the DNA matches it firmly. For some rows the clone size is stated as once, few or many, or as a class when expanded; others skip it.

D gene: TRBD1
clone size: -
V gene: TRBV4-1
J gene: TRBJ1-3
CDR3 DNA: TGCGCCAGCAGCCAGGACAGGAGCCTTGGTCTCACCATATATTTT
CDR3 protein: CASSQDRSLGLTIYF

D gene: -
clone size: -
V gene: TRBV18
J gene: TRBJ2-3
CDR3 DNA: TGTGCCAGCTCGCGGGCGGGACGGAGCACAGATACGCAGTATTTT
CDR3 protein: CASSRAGRSTDTQYF

D gene: -
clone size: -
V gene: TRBV10-3
J gene: TRBJ1-3
CDR3 DNA: TGTGCCATCAGTGAACCTGGAAACACCATATATTTT
CDR3 protein: CAISEPGNTIYF

D gene: TRBD1
clone size: -
V gene: TRBV11-3
J gene: TRBJ1-4
CDR3 DNA: TGTGCCAGCAGCTTCGGACAGGGGGCAGGCGAAAAACTGTTTTTT
CDR3 protein: CASSFGQGAGEKLFF

D gene: TRBD1
clone size: -
V gene: TRBV5-4
J gene: TRBJ2-7
CDR3 DNA: TGTGCCAGCAGCTTGGTGGGACAGGGGCCCGAGCAGTACTTC
CDR3 protein: CASSLVGQGPEQYF

D gene: -
clone size: -
V gene: TRBV11-1
J gene: TRBJ1-1
CDR3 DNA: TGTGCCAGCAGCTTAAGGGGGGGAGAATCAGCTTTCTTT
CDR3 protein: CASSLRGGESAFF

D gene: -
clone size: -
V gene: TRBV10-3
J gene: TRBJ1-2
CDR3 DNA: TGTGCCATCCCCCAAGCGCAGGGGCTGAACGGCTATGGCTACACCTTC
CDR3 protein: CAIPQAQGLNGYGYTF

D gene: -
clone size: -
V gene: TRBV2
J gene: TRBJ1-4
CDR3 DNA: TGTGCCAGCTGTCGAGCCCTTAGGAGTAATGAAAAACTGTTTTTT
CDR3 protein: CASCRALRSNEKLFF

D gene: TRBD1
clone size: -
V gene: TRBV6-5
J gene: TRBJ1-6
CDR3 DNA: TGTGCCAGCACAGAAGGGACAGGGCGTAATTCACCCCTCCACTTT
CDR3 protein: CASTEGTGRNSPLHF

D gene: TRBD1
clone size: -
V gene: TRBV5-1
J gene: TRBJ2-7
CDR3 DNA: TGCGCCAGCGGGCGGGACAGGTCCTACGAGCAGTACTTC
CDR3 protein: CASGRDRSYEQYF

D gene: TRBD1
clone size: once
V gene: TRBV11-3
J gene: TRBJ2-1
CDR3 DNA: TGTGCCAGCAGCTCGCGACAGGGGCCCTACAATGAGCAGTTCTTC
CDR3 protein: CASSSRQGPYNEQFF

D gene: -
clone size: -
V gene: TRBV13
J gene: TRBJ2-1
CDR3 DNA: TGTGCCAGCAGAAACAGGGAAATTTACAATGAGCAGTTCTTC
CDR3 protein: CASRNREIYNEQFF

D gene: -
clone size: -
V gene: TRBV5-5
J gene: TRBJ2-5
CDR3 DNA: TGTGCCAGCGTGAACCAAGAGACCCAGTACTTC
CDR3 protein: CASVNQETQYF

D gene: -
clone size: -
V gene: TRBV21-1
J gene: TRBJ1-2
CDR3 DNA: TGTGCCAGCAGCAAAGTGGGTAGGGACAGGGGGCGAACGGCTCCAACTCGTGGCTACACCTTC
CDR3 protein: CASSKVGRDRGRTAPTRGYTF

D gene: -
clone size: -
V gene: TRBV12-5
J gene: TRBJ1-5
CDR3 DNA: TGTGCTAGTGGTTTGGACGAGAGAGGGCCCCAGCATTTT
CDR3 protein: CASGLDERGPQHF

D gene: TRBD2
clone size: once
V gene: TRBV3-1/TRBV3-2
J gene: TRBJ2-5
CDR3 DNA: TGTGCCAGCAGCCGCGGACTAGCGGTACAAGAGACCCAGTACTTC
CDR3 protein: CASSRGLAVQETQYF

D gene: -
clone size: -
V gene: TRBV6-6
J gene: TRBJ1-3
CDR3 DNA: TGTGCCAGCAGTTACTCCTGGGGAGCTGGAAACACCATATATTTT
CDR3 protein: CASSYSWGAGNTIYF

D gene: -
clone size: -
V gene: TRBV5-4
J gene: TRBJ1-6
CDR3 DNA: TGTGCCAGCAGCACCAGGGCTGGGAATTCACCCCTCCACTTT
CDR3 protein: CASSTRAGNSPLHF

D gene: TRBD2
clone size: -
V gene: TRBV4-2
J gene: TRBJ2-3
CDR3 DNA: TGTGCCAGCAGCCATCCACAGAGCGGGGGCCGCACAGATACGCAGTATTTT
CDR3 protein: CASSHPQSGGRTDTQYF

D gene: -
clone size: -
V gene: TRBV7-9
J gene: TRBJ1-1
CDR3 DNA: TGTGCCAGCAGTCTAAGAGGCCCTGAAGCTTTCTTT
CDR3 protein: CASSLRGPEAFF

D gene: -
clone size: -
V gene: TRBV3-1/TRBV3-2
J gene: TRBJ1-5
CDR3 DNA: TGTGCCAGCAGCCAAGGATCCGACCGGCCCCAGCATTTT
CDR3 protein: CASSQGSDRPQHF

D gene: -
clone size: -
V gene: TRBV5-4
J gene: TRBJ2-3
CDR3 DNA: TGTGCCAGCAGCTTGCCGCAGCTCACAGATACGCAGTATTTT
CDR3 protein: CASSLPQLTDTQYF

D gene: -
clone size: -
V gene: TRBV2
J gene: TRBJ2-5
CDR3 DNA: TGTGCCAGCAGCGTGCGGGGCCAAGAGACCCAGTACTTC
CDR3 protein: CASSVRGQETQYF

D gene: -
clone size: -
V gene: TRBV29-1
J gene: TRBJ2-1
CDR3 DNA: TGCAGCGTTGGAACGGATCCCCTCTCCTACAATGAGCAGTTCTTC
CDR3 protein: CSVGTDPLSYNEQFF

D gene: TRBD1
clone size: -
V gene: TRBV4-3
J gene: TRBJ2-3
CDR3 DNA: TGCGCCAGCAGCCAAGGACAGGGGGCCACAGATACGCAGTATTTT
CDR3 protein: CASSQGQGATDTQYF

D gene: TRBD1
clone size: once
V gene: TRBV19
J gene: TRBJ2-2
CDR3 DNA: TGTGCCAGTAGTATTCGGACAGGTAACACCGGGGAGCTGTTTTTT
CDR3 protein: CASSIRTGNTGELFF

D gene: TRBD2
clone size: once
V gene: TRBV19
J gene: TRBJ2-2
CDR3 DNA: TGTGCCAGTAGTAGCCTGGGACTAGCGGGATATTTGGACACCGGGGAGCTGTTTTTT
CDR3 protein: CASSSLGLAGYLDTGELFF

D gene: -
clone size: -
V gene: TRBV4-3
J gene: TRBJ1-1
CDR3 DNA: TGCGCCAGCAGCCAAGGCTTGGGGGAACCCACTGAAGCTTTCTTT
CDR3 protein: CASSQGLGEPTEAFF

D gene: -
clone size: -
V gene: TRBV6-1
J gene: TRBJ1-5
CDR3 DNA: TGTGCCAGCAGTGAGGGACCGAATCAGCCCCAGCATTTT
CDR3 protein: CASSEGPNQPQHF

D gene: -
clone size: -
V gene: TRBV10-1
J gene: TRBJ2-3
CDR3 DNA: TGCGCCAGCAGTGAGAATGCAGATACGCAGTATTTT
CDR3 protein: CASSENADTQYF

D gene: -
clone size: -
V gene: TRBV18
J gene: TRBJ1-1
CDR3 DNA: TGTGCCAGCTCACTTTCCGGGGGGAGCGCTGAAGCTTTCTTT
CDR3 protein: CASSLSGGSAEAFF

D gene: TRBD1
clone size: -
V gene: TRBV5-4
J gene: TRBJ1-5
CDR3 DNA: TGTGCCAGCAGCCGGGACAGGGATCAGCCCCAGCATTTT
CDR3 protein: CASSRDRDQPQHF

D gene: -
clone size: -
V gene: TRBV6-5
J gene: TRBJ1-4
CDR3 DNA: TGTGCCAGCAGCCCCGACGCCATGGGGGAAAAACTGTTTTTT
CDR3 protein: CASSPDAMGEKLFF

D gene: -
clone size: -
V gene: TRBV7-3
J gene: TRBJ1-1
CDR3 DNA: TGTGCCAGCAGCTTGGGGCGCGGAGCTGAAGCTTTCTTT
CDR3 protein: CASSLGRGAEAFF

D gene: -
clone size: -
V gene: TRBV7-2
J gene: TRBJ2-1
CDR3 DNA: TGTGCCAGCAGCTTAGCGTACGGGAGTGATGAGCAGTTCTTC
CDR3 protein: CASSLAYGSDEQFF

D gene: TRBD1
clone size: -
V gene: TRBV6-6
J gene: TRBJ1-2
CDR3 DNA: TGTGCCAGCAGTTCGTCCGGGACAGCTGACTATGGCTACACCTTC
CDR3 protein: CASSSSGTADYGYTF

D gene: -
clone size: -
V gene: TRBV4-1
J gene: TRBJ1-6
CDR3 DNA: TGCGCCAGCAGCCAAGACCAGGCGAATTCACCCCTCCACTTT
CDR3 protein: CASSQDQANSPLHF

D gene: -
clone size: -
V gene: TRBV2
J gene: TRBJ2-1
CDR3 DNA: TGTGCCAGCAGTGAGAGGGGGGTCAATGAGCAGTTCTTC
CDR3 protein: CASSERGVNEQFF

D gene: -
clone size: -
V gene: TRBV6-1
J gene: TRBJ1-3
CDR3 DNA: TGTGCCAGCAGTCTCCCTCTTTTCTCTGGAAACACCATATATTTT
CDR3 protein: CASSLPLFSGNTIYF

D gene: TRBD2
clone size: -
V gene: TRBV10-1
J gene: TRBJ2-7
CDR3 DNA: TGCGCCAGGGGGCCCAGGGCAATAGCGGGAGGTAACGAGCAGTACTTC
CDR3 protein: CARGPRAIAGGNEQYF

D gene: -
clone size: -
V gene: TRBV11-2
J gene: TRBJ1-2
CDR3 DNA: TGTGCCAGCAGCCGGGAGGGGGATGGCTACACCTTC
CDR3 protein: CASSREGDGYTF